This T cell receptor (beta chain) was obtained from a study of T cells in Graves' hyperthyroidism and ophthalmopathy. Amplification targeted TCR beta CDR3 regions from RNA transcripts. The TCR CDR3 was amplified in a first-round RT-PCR using the HTBI primer set. TCRdb processed the multiplex PCR reads anew with MiXCR; each CDR3 protein has one entry. The sample holds fewer than 450,000 distinct CDR3 sequences, about a sixth seen once. The study enrolled patients aged 18 to 65 with newly diagnosed hyperthyroidism of under 2 months' duration. This clonotype occurred a few times. Antigen specificity is unknown. The germline gene is not matched at one end of the junction; a read error may be the cause. Germline V CDR1 and CDR2: SQVTM, ANQGSEA. CDR3 length: 13 amino acids. Broader study findings: The model's output predicted ophthalmopathy at a median of roughly 6 months prior to onset. Most thyroid clonotypes expanded above 0.001 appeared in blood too.

V and J are TRBV29-1 and TRBJ1-4; D gene uncertain. The TCR originated in a woman in her 30s with Graves' hyperthyroidism that later progressed to Graves' ophthalmopathy. Sequencing input: blood. CDR3 amino acids: CSVEVGAAGKLFF. DNA for the CDR3: TGCAGCGTCGAAGTGGGTGCCGCGGGAAAACTGTTTTTT.